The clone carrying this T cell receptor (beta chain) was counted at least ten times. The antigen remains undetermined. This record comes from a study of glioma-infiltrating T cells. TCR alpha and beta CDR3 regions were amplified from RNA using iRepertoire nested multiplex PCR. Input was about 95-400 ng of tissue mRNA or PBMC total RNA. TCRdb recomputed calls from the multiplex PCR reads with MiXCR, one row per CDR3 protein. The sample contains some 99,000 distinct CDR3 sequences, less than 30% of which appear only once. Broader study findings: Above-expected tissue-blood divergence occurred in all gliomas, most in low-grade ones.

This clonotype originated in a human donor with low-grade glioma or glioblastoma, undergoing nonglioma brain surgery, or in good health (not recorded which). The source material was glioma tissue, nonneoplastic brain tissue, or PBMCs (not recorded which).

The CDR3: CASSLDGGGASETQYF. Here the CDR3 DNA reads TGTGCCAGCAGCTTAGACGGCGGGGGGGCTTCAGAGACCCAGTACTTC. The V gene is TRBV7-2, the J gene TRBJ2-5; 9 nucleotides line up with TRBD2. Germline assignment: CDR1 SGHTA and CDR2 FQGNSA. J lost 4 bases, V lost 1 base, and 7 bases had no gene match. The CDR3 is made up of 16 amino acids. The entire variable domain, with the rest obtained from reference TRBV7-2 and TRBJ2-5, is as follows: GAGVSQSPSNKVTEKGKDVELRCDPISGHTALYWYRQSLGQGLEFLIYFQGNSAPDKSGLPSDRFSAERTGGSVSTLTIQRTQQEDSAVYLCASSLDGGGASETQYFGPGTRLLVL.